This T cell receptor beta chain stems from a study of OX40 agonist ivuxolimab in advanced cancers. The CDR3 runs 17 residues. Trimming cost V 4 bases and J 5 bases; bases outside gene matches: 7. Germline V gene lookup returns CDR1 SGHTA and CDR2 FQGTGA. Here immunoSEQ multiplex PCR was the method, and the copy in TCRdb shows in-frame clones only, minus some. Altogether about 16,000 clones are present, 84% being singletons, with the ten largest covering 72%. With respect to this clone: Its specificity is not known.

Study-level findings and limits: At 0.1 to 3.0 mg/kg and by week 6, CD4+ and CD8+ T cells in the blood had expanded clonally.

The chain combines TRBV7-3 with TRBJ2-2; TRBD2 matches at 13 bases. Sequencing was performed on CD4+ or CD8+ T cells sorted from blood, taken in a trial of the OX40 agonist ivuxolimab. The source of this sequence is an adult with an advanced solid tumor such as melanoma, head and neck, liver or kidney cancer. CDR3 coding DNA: TGTGCCAGCAGCTCGGGGACTAGCGGGGACGATACCGGGGAGCTGTTTTTT. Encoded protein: CASSSGTSGDDTGELFF.